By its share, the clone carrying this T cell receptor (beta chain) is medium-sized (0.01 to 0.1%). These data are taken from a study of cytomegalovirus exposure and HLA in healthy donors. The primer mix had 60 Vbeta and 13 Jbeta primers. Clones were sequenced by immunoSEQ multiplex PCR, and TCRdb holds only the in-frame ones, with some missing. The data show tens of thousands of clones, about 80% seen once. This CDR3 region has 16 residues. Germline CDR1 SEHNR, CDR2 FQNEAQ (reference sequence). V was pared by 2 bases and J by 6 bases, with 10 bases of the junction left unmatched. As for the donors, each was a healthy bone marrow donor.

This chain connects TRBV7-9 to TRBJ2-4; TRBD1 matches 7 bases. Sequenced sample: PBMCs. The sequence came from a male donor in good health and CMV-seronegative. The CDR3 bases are TGTGCCAGCAGCTTATTAGTTACAGGGGATGGAAACATTCAGTACTTC. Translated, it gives CASSLLVTGDGNIQYF.